Each of the 18 T cell receptor beta chains below was sequenced from the same sample in a study of blood T cell repertoires in COVID-19. The table came from immunoSEQ multiplex PCR; TCRdb's copy has only in-frame clones and leaves some out. The sample shows approximately 70,000 clones, 88% of them seen only once. Sequencing was done on a sample of peripheral blood. The receptors shown here come from a human donor in a cohort sampled during active COVID-19.

This rearrangement joins TRBV5-5 to TRBJ2-7; 13 bases map to TRBD2. The CDR3 length is 13 residues. Germline assignment: CDR1 SGHKS and CDR2 YYEKEE (reference sequence). In nucleotides, the CDR3 is TGTGCCAGCAGCCTTGGACTAGCGGGAGATCGGAACGTC. It codes for CASSLGLAGDRNV.

The chain is built from TRBV5-1 and TRBJ2-3, with D maybe TRBD2 (5 bases). V was trimmed by 2 bases and J by 3 bases, leaving 13 bases between them. Per germline, CDR1 SGHRS and CDR2 YFSETQ. The CDR3 totals 15 residues. For the CDR3, the DNA is TGCGCCAGCAGCTTCGGACTCCCGGTAACAGATACGCAGTATTTT. Translated, it gives CASSFGLPVTDTQYF.

J is TRBJ2-5 and V is TRBV11-2; D possibly corresponds to TRBD1 (5 bases). Germline V gene sequence: CDR1 SGHAT, CDR2 FQNNGV. The CDR3 loop spans 15 amino acids. V shed 2 bases and J shed 5 bases, with 15 bases lying between them. The CDR3 sequence: CASSLWAGFGETQYF. The CDR3 coding sequence is TGTGCCAGCAGCTTATGGGCAGGGTTCGGCGAGACCCAGTACTTC.

The rearrangement joins TRBV13 to TRBJ2-7; TRBD1 aligns across 9 bases. Per the germline V gene, CDR1 is PRHDT and CDR2 is FYEKMQ (reference sequence). With V trimmed by 5 bases and J by 3 bases, 5 bases remained unmatched. The CDR3 has 14 residues. As DNA, the CDR3 is TGTGCCAGCAGCGGACAGGGGCGAGTCTACGAGCAGTACTTC. Protein: CASSGQGRVYEQYF. Using reference TRBV13 and TRBJ2-7 for the parts outside the CDR3, the full variable domain is AAGVIQSPRHLIKEKRETATLKCYPIPRHDTVYWYQQGPGQDPQFLISFYEKMQSDKGSIPDRFSAQQFSDYHSELNMSSLELGDSALYFCASSGQGRVYEQYFGPGTRLTVT.

V usage is TRBV29-1 and J usage is TRBJ1-2; 11 nucleotides agree with TRBD1. Per the germline V gene, CDR1 is SQVTM and CDR2 is ANQGSEA. The CDR3 consists of 15 residues. Unmatched junction bases numbered 8, after V lost 8 bases and J lost 0 bases. Here the CDR3 reads CSSGGQGVTNYGYTF. For the CDR3, the DNA is TGCAGCTCCGGGGGACAGGGGGTGACTAACTATGGCTACACCTTC.

The CDR3 here is CASSRGGQGAQDGELFF. CDR3 sequence (DNA): TGTGCCAGCAGTCGAGGGGGACAGGGGGCGCAGGACGGGGAGCTGTTTTTT. The rearrangement joins TRBV27 to TRBJ2-2; TRBD1 agrees at 12 bases. The germline V gene has CDR1 MNHEY and CDR2 SMNVEV (reference sequence). The ends lost 5 bases at V and 7 bases at J; junction bases unmatched: 11. The CDR3 spans 17 residues.

V usage is TRBV2 and J usage is TRBJ2-1; 12 nucleotides align to TRBD2. V was pared by 0 bases and J by 15 bases, with 6 bases of the junction left unmatched. The germline CDR1 and CDR2 sequences are SNHLY and FYNNEI. The CDR3 contains 14 residues. In DNA form, the CDR3 reads TGTGCCAGCAGTGAAGCGGGCCTAGCGGGAGGGGGGTTCTTC. Translation gives CASSEAGLAGGGFF.

The rearrangement joins TRBV19 to TRBJ2-2, with D possibly TRBD2 on 6 matching bases. The CDR3 loop spans 15 amino acids. V lost 5 bases and J 1 base, leaving 11 bases between the germline ends. The germline gives CDR1 LNHDA, CDR2 SQIVND (reference sequence). Here the CDR3 DNA reads TGTGCCAGTAGTCGACTAGGAGTGAACACCGGGGAGCTGTTTTTT. Translation gives CASSRLGVNTGELFF.

This sequence joins TRBV19 and TRBJ1-2, with 7 bases lining up with TRBD1. The CDR3 spans 17 residues. J was trimmed by 2 bases and V by 6 bases; bases with no gene match: 15. The V gene's germline CDR1 is LNHDA and CDR2 SQIVND (reference sequence). CDR3 protein: CASRRGDRAPENYGYTF. In DNA, the CDR3 is TGTGCCAGTAGGAGGGGAGACAGGGCCCCGGAGAACTATGGCTACACCTTC.

The chain links TRBV11-3 to TRBJ2-4; D gene ambiguous. From germline, CDR1 is SGHNT and CDR2 YENEEA. This CDR3 is 14 amino acids long. The ends were cut back, 5 bases at V and 0 bases at J, with 8 bases in the middle. The CDR3 region is CASSPILAKNIQYF. The CDR3 nucleotides read TGTGCCAGCAGCCCCATACTAGCCAAAAACATTCAGTACTTC.

This chain uses TRBV6-7 with TRBJ1-2, with 9 bases matching TRBD1. TRBV6-7 is an ORF, and what it does is uncertain. J was trimmed by 8 bases and V by 0 bases; bases with no gene match: 4. This CDR3 is 14 amino acids long. CDR3 coding DNA: TGTGCCAGCAGTTACTCACAGGGGGCCAGGGGCTACACCTTC. It is translated as CASSYSQGARGYTF.

The J gene is TRBJ2-7, the V gene TRBV5-1; 7 bases line up with TRBD1. CDR1 is SGHRS and CDR2 is YFSETQ in the germline V gene. The CDR3 sequence is 17 residues long. After removal of 2 bases from V and 2 bases from J, the junction contained 13 bases not matched to a gene. The CDR3 region is CASSFGPSGTATYEQYV. The CDR3 bases are TGCGCCAGCAGCTTTGGACCGAGTGGGACAGCGACCTACGAGCAGTACGTC.

The chain combines TRBV2 with TRBJ1-3, with TRBD1 as a possible D gene (5 bases). This CDR3 comprises 12 residues. Between the trimmed V and J ends, which lost 6 bases and 4 bases, there was a span of 7 bases. Looked up from germline, CDR1 is SNHLY and CDR2 is FYNNEI. DNA for the CDR3: TGTGCCAGCAGGGGGCCGGGAAACACCATATATTTT. It yields the protein CASRGPGNTIYF.

V gene TRBV24-1 combines with J gene TRBJ2-7, with a possible D match to TRBD1 (6 bases). This CDR3 contains 12 residues. CDR1 and CDR2 from the germline V gene are KGHDR and SFDVKD. Between the trimmed V and J ends, which lost 12 bases and 0 bases, there was a span of 11 bases. The DNA of the CDR3 is TGTGCCTCGTCGGGACACTCCTACGAGCAGTACGTC. This translates into CASSGHSYEQYV.

V gene TRBV5-6 combines with J gene TRBJ2-3; the D gene is possibly TRBD1 (5 bases). Germline V gene lookup returns CDR1 SGHDT and CDR2 YYEEEE. The CDR3 has 16 amino acids. The V gene lost 0 bases and the J gene lost 2 bases, with 13 bases spanning the gap. CDR3 amino acids: CASSLATALYTDTQYF. DNA of the CDR3: TGTGCCAGCAGCTTGGCGACAGCTTTGTACACAGATACGCAGTATTTT.

The gene calls are TRBV19 and TRBJ2-1; TRBD2 might be the D (5 bases). The germline V gene encodes CDR1 LNHDA and CDR2 SQIVND (reference sequence). This CDR3 comprises 16 residues. V was trimmed by 3 bases and J by 6 bases, leaving 18 bases between them. Here the CDR3 DNA reads TGTGCCAGTAGTATTTCGGCTAGCTCCACTTCCAATGAGCAGTTCTTC. Its protein is CASSISASSTSNEQFF.

This chain connects TRBV19 to TRBJ2-3; 7 bases align to TRBD2. V trimming: 0 bases; J trimming: 3 bases; junction bases outside the gene matches: 3. The CDR3 sequence is 15 residues long. Germline V lookup: CDR1 LNHDA, CDR2 SQIVND (reference sequence). The CDR3 region is CASSIEGGRTDTQYF. The CDR3 DNA reads as TGTGCCAGTAGTATAGAGGGAGGGAGGACAGATACGCAGTATTTT. The whole variable domain, filled in from reference TRBV19 and TRBJ2-3, reads DGGITQSPKYLFRKEGQNVTLSCEQNLNHDAMYWYRQDPGQGLRLIYYSQIVNDFQKGDIAEGYSVSREKKESFPLTVTSAQKNPTAFYLCASSIEGGRTDTQYFGPGTRLTVL.

The genes are TRBV7-8 and TRBJ2-1; 16 nucleotides match TRBD2. The CDR3 is 18 residues long. V lost 5 bases to trimming and J lost 1 base; unmatched junction nucleotides: 5. Germline CDR1 and CDR2: SGHVS and FQNEAQ. The CDR3 DNA sequence: TGTGCCAGCAGCCCGGGACTAGCGGGAGGGCCGTCCTACAATGAGCAGTTCTTC. This codes for CASSPGLAGGPSYNEQFF.